These 29 T cell receptor beta chains were all obtained from the same sample, sequenced in a study of blood T cell repertoires in COVID-19. TCRdb's copy holds only in-frame clones and misses some; the assay was immunoSEQ multiplex PCR. The table records a few hundred thousand clones, 80% to 90% of them present only once. The sequenced material came from PBMCs or T cells enriched from blood (not recorded which). All receptors derive from a man aged 25-40 years who had recovered from COVID-19.

The chain combines TRBV6-5 with TRBJ2-5; weak D call: TRBD2 (5 bases). The CDR3 covers 13 residues. The germline V gene has CDR1 MNHEY and CDR2 SVGAGI. Trimming took off 5 bases at V and 1 base at J, with 8 bases between the two ends. The CDR3 DNA sequence: TGTGCCAGCAGTCGGACTCTCCAAGAGACCCAGTACTTC. It yields the protein CASSRTLQETQYF.

V usage is TRBV2 and J usage is TRBJ1-2, with 8 bases lining up with TRBD1. CDR1 is SNHLY and CDR2 is FYNNEI in the germline V gene. V was clipped by 4 bases and J by 3 bases; unmatched bases: 4. This CDR3 region has 14 residues. In DNA, the CDR3 is TGTGCCAGCAGTGTACGACAGGGGTACTATGGCTACACCTTC. Protein product: CASSVRQGYYGYTF.

This clone has more than one count but fewer than ten. The identical CDR3 is also encoded by other nucleotide sequences in the sample. The chain is built from TRBV19 and TRBJ2-7; 12 bases are a match to TRBD1. V shed 6 bases and J 4 bases; nucleotides not matched to a gene: 7. Germline-derived CDR1 and CDR2 are LNHDA and SQIVND (reference sequence). This CDR3 is built from 15 residues. CDR3 protein: CASSLPGQGAYEQYF. The CDR3 bases are TGTGCCAGTAGCCTTCCGGGACAGGGGGCTTACGAGCAGTACTTC.

The chain links TRBV9 to TRBJ2-7, with TRBD1 as a possible D gene (6 bases). The CDR3 totals 14 residues. V lost 3 bases and J 7 bases, leaving 17 bases between the germline ends. Germline V gene data show CDR1 as SGDLS and CDR2 as YYNGEE. CDR3 coding DNA: TGTGCCAGCAGCGAGGCCCAGGGGTCGGGAGAGCAGTACTTC. This encodes CASSEAQGSGEQYF.

The V gene is TRBV7-9, the J gene TRBJ2-2; 7 nucleotides line up with TRBD1. Germline assignment: CDR1 SEHNR and CDR2 FQNEAQ (reference sequence). The CDR3 consists of 15 residues. With V trimmed by 5 bases and J by 3 bases, 6 bases remained unmatched. CDR3 DNA sequence: TGTGCCAGCAGCCGGTGGACAGGCGACACCGGGGAGCTGTTTTTT. Residues: CASSRWTGDTGELFF. The full variable domain, rest sourced from reference TRBV7-9 and TRBJ2-2, is DTGVSQNPRHKITKRGQNVTFRCDPISEHNRLYWYRQTLGQGPEFLTYFQNEAQLEKSRLLSDRFSAERPKGSFSTLEIQRTEQGDSAMYLCASSRWTGDTGELFFGEGSRLTVL.

This clone was counted a few times. The rearrangement links TRBV6-5 to TRBJ1-2; D remains unclear. Germline V gene sequence: CDR1 MNHEY, CDR2 SVGAGI. Trimming took 7 bases from V and 3 from J, leaving 18 bases between them. The CDR3 extends over 15 amino acids. The CDR3, as DNA: TGTGCCAGCACCGGGAGCCATTCGAACCACTATGGCTACACCTTC. Its translation: CASTGSHSNHYGYTF.

V usage is TRBV10-1 and J usage is TRBJ2-3, with 8 bases matching TRBD1. The CDR3 runs 13 residues. The germline gives CDR1 WNHNN, CDR2 SYGVQD (reference sequence). V shed 10 bases, J shed 5 bases, and the junction held 8 bases outside the gene matches. CDR3 residues: CATSDRVGDTQYF. The DNA for the CDR3 is TGCGCCACCTCGGACAGGGTGGGAGATACGCAGTATTTT.

V and J are TRBV30 and TRBJ1-2; D unclear. The CDR3 runs to 14 residues. Trimming shortened V by 4 bases and J by 4 bases, and 16 bases separated the two germline ends. Germline loops: CDR1 GTSNPN, CDR2 SVGIG (reference sequence). The CDR3: CAWTPRGLSYGYTF. The CDR3 nucleotides are TGTGCCTGGACCCCCAGAGGGCTTTCCTATGGCTACACCTTC.

V usage is TRBV9 and J usage is TRBJ1-1, with D perhaps matching TRBD1 (5 bases). This CDR3 is built from 14 residues. V lost 2 bases to trimming and J lost 5 bases, with 13 bases between them. CDR1 and CDR2 (germline): SGDLS, YYNGEE. CDR3 DNA sequence: TGTGCCAGCAGCGTGGGACTTAGCGAGACTGAAGCTTTCTTT. Translation: CASSVGLSETEAFF.

V usage is TRBV7-6 and J usage is TRBJ2-2; D remains ambiguous. CDR3 length equals 16 residues. The V end lost 5 bases, the J end lost 4 bases, and 17 bases lay between the germline ends. The germline V gene has CDR1 SGHVS and CDR2 FNYEAQ. CDR3 DNA sequence: TGTGCCAGCAGCCCGAACACGCGACAACTCACCGGGGAGCTGTTTTTT. Residues: CASSPNTRQLTGELFF.

This rearrangement joins TRBV24-1 to TRBJ1-5; D ambiguous. Germline lookup yields CDR1 KGHDR and CDR2 SFDVKD. V dropped 5 bases and J dropped 0 bases, with 13 bases sitting between them. The CDR3 has 16 amino acids. CDR3 in DNA: TGTGCCACCAGTGGGTGCAGGTCTCATAGCAATCAGCCCCAGCATTTT. It translates to CATSGCRSHSNQPQHF.

The V gene is TRBV5-1, the J gene TRBJ2-1; TRBD2 matches 14 bases. Germline V lookup: CDR1 SGHRS, CDR2 YFSETQ. The CDR3 is 18 residues long. The trim removed 4 bases at V and 10 bases at J, leaving 16 bases unmatched. The CDR3 protein is CASSPRLAGGSLLREQFF. The DNA of the CDR3 is TGCGCCAGCAGCCCGCGACTAGCGGGGGGGTCACTTTTGCGGGAGCAGTTCTTC.

In its sample, this clone was seen once. The CDR3 DNA reads TGTGCCAGCAGAGAGGGACAGGGGATAACTGAAGCTTTCTTT. Translating gives CASREGQGITEAFF. V and J are TRBV6-5 and TRBJ1-1; 10 bases match TRBD1. The V gene end was trimmed by 6 bases and the J gene end by 5 bases; junction bases not matched to a gene: 6. Germline V gene data show CDR1 as MNHEY and CDR2 as SVGAGI. The CDR3 runs 14 residues.

The J gene is TRBJ2-2, the V gene TRBV18, with 7 bases aligning to TRBD1. The CDR3 sequence is 15 residues long. CDR1 is KGHSH, CDR2 LQKENI, per germline. With V trimmed by 4 bases and J by 4 bases, 6 bases remained unmatched. CDR3 coding DNA: TGTGCCAGCTCACGACCAGCAGGGGGCACCGGGGAGCTGTTTTTT. Protein sequence: CASSRPAGGTGELFF.

The CDR3 loop reads CAWSTPIGAYEQYF. The CDR3 nucleotides read TGTGCCTGGAGTACCCCGATCGGGGCCTACGAGCAGTACTTC. The genes are TRBV30 and TRBJ2-7, with D possibly TRBD2 on 5 matching bases. Germline lookup yields CDR1 GTSNPN and CDR2 SVGIG (reference sequence). The V gene lost 2 bases and the J gene lost 2 bases, with 13 bases spanning the gap. This CDR3 comprises 14 residues.

The rearrangement uses TRBV7-8 and TRBJ1-2; D uncertain. The CDR3 runs to 14 residues. Germline CDR1 reads SGHVS; CDR2 reads FQNEAQ. Trimming removed 0 bases from V and 5 bases from J, with 10 bases in between. CDR3 in amino acids: CASSLARAGYGYTF. The CDR3 DNA sequence: TGTGCCAGCAGCTTAGCGCGGGCAGGATATGGCTACACCTTC.

The chain uses TRBV9 and TRBJ2-3; 10 nucleotides match TRBD1. Per the germline V gene, CDR1 is SGDLS and CDR2 is YYNGEE. The CDR3 contains 15 residues. The V gene end was trimmed by 4 bases and the J gene end by 6 bases; junction bases not matched to a gene: 8. In DNA, the CDR3 is TGTGCCAGCAGCACCCGGGACAGGGGTATCGATACGCAGTATTTT. It is translated as CASSTRDRGIDTQYF.

Remarks on this clone: A read error may produce the germline difference seen at one junction end. The chain couples TRBV7-7 to TRBJ2-2; TRBD1 matches 9 bases. Germline CDR1 SSHAT, CDR2 FNYEAQ (reference sequence). This CDR3 region has 15 residues. This chain's CDR3 is CASSSSGTGYGELFF. The CDR3 DNA reads as TGTGCTAGCAGCTCGTCCGGGACAGGGTACGGGGAGCTGTTTTTT.

Written as DNA, the CDR3 is TGCGCCAGCAGCCAGGGGGCGGGACAGGTGGGACTGGGCGGGGAGCTGTTTTTT. Residues: CASSQGAGQVGLGGELFF. This chain joins TRBV4-1 and TRBJ2-2, with 8 bases aligning to TRBD1. Per the germline V gene, CDR1 is MGHRA and CDR2 is YSYEKL. With 3 bases clipped from V and 7 bases from J, the junction kept 16 bases outside the gene matches. The CDR3 totals 18 residues.

The chain recombines TRBV23-1 with TRBJ2-7; D ambiguous. TRBV23-1 is an ORF for which the function is uncertain. The CDR3 covers 13 residues. Deletions cut 6 bases from V and 0 bases from J, with 9 bases between. CDR3 amino acids: CASSPQPSYEQYF. For the CDR3, the DNA is TGCGCCAGCAGCCCACAACCCTCCTACGAGCAGTACTTC.

The chain carries TRBV19 and TRBJ1-2; TRBD1 aligns across 8 bases. Germline CDR1 and CDR2: LNHDA and SQIVND (reference sequence). V was clipped by 3 bases and J by 8 bases; unmatched bases: 8. The CDR3 is 14 amino acids. CDR3 amino acids: CASSMSQGVGGYTF. CDR3 nucleotide sequence: TGTGCCAGTAGTATGTCACAGGGGGTTGGAGGCTACACCTTC. Full variable domain (rest looked up from reference TRBV19 and TRBJ1-2): DGGITQSPKYLFRKEGQNVTLSCEQNLNHDAMYWYRQDPGQGLRLIYYSQIVNDFQKGDIAEGYSVSREKKESFPLTVTSAQKNPTAFYLCASSMSQGVGGYTFGSGTRLTVV.

This clone was found a few times. The chain is built from TRBV15 and TRBJ1-1; perhaps TRBD1 as D (5 bases). Germline values: CDR1 LNHNV, CDR2 YYDKDF (reference sequence). Between the trimmed V and J ends, which lost 0 bases and 7 bases, there was a span of 15 bases. This CDR3 has 15 amino acids. This CDR3 reads CATSRDKGAANEAFF. The CDR3 DNA reads TGTGCCACCAGCAGAGATAAAGGGGCAGCCAATGAAGCTTTCTTT.

This clone was detected a few times. The rearrangement uses TRBV6-4 and TRBJ2-2, with a weak D call TRBD2 (5 bases). This CDR3 is 14 amino acids long. The V end was cut by 7 bases, the J end by 1 base, with 10 bases between. Looked up from germline, CDR1 is MRHNA and CDR2 is SNTAGT. This CDR3 reads CASKVSVNTGELFF. For the CDR3, the DNA is TGTGCCAGCAAGGTTAGCGTGAACACCGGGGAGCTGTTTTTT.

This clone came up once. This sequence joins TRBV19 and TRBJ2-6; possibly TRBD2 for D (7 bases). CDR3 size: 16 residues. Trimming stripped 4 bases from V and 4 bases from J, with 14 bases between. CDR1 and CDR2 from the germline V gene are LNHDA and SQIVND (reference sequence). CDR3 sequence reads: CASSTGGTSGANVLTF. CDR3 in DNA: TGTGCCAGTAGTACCGGGGGGACATCGGGGGCCAACGTCCTGACTTTC.

The V and J genes are TRBV19 and TRBJ2-7, with 7 bases fitting TRBD1. This CDR3 spans 15 amino acids. In germline, CDR1 is LNHDA, CDR2 SQIVND (reference sequence). V gave up 3 bases and J gave up 3 bases; unmatched junction bases: 8. This CDR3 reads CASSIAPGQNYEQYF. The CDR3 bases are TGTGCCAGTAGTATTGCCCCGGGACAGAACTACGAGCAGTACTTC.

The V call is TRBV5-5, the J call TRBJ1-1, with 12 bases matching TRBD1. CDR1 SGHKS and CDR2 YYEKEE come from the germline V gene (reference sequence). V was clipped by 5 bases and J by 5 bases; unmatched bases: 10. The length of the CDR3 is 16 residues. The CDR3 bases are TGTGCCAGCAGTTCGCCCGGGACAGGGGGCGGTACTGAAGCTTTCTTT. Encoded protein: CASSSPGTGGGTEAFF. The full variable domain, completed using reference TRBV5-5 and TRBJ1-1, is DAGVTQSPTHLIKTRGQQVTLRCSPISGHKSVSWYQQVLGQGPQFIFQYYEKEERGRGNFPDRFSARQFPNYSSELNVNALLLGDSALYLCASSSPGTGGGTEAFFGQGTRLTVV.

The sample holds a few counts of this clone. The chain is built from TRBV7-8 and TRBJ2-3; D not resolved. CDR1 is SGHVS, CDR2 FQNEAQ, per germline. V was pared by 5 bases and J by 9 bases, with 12 bases between. The CDR3 spans 12 residues. CDR3 nucleotide sequence: TGTGCCAGCAGCCAGATCGCCGGGACGCAGTATTTT. Its protein is CASSQIAGTQYF.

The chain links TRBV5-5 to TRBJ1-2, with 10 bases matching TRBD1. V was clipped by 3 bases and J by 5 bases; unmatched bases: 7. This CDR3 is built from 15 residues. From germline, CDR1 is SGHKS and CDR2 YYEKEE (reference sequence). As DNA, the CDR3 is TGTGCCAGCAGCTCTACCGGGACAGGGGTTTATGGCTACACCTTC. This encodes CASSSTGTGVYGYTF.

This clone came up once. This rearrangement joins TRBV6-5 to TRBJ2-1, with 15 bases identical to TRBD2. Trimming cost V 6 bases and J 7 bases; bases outside gene matches: 4. The CDR3 runs to 15 residues. CDR1 MNHEY and CDR2 SVGAGI come from the germline V gene. CDR3 amino acids: CASRAGTSGGNEQFF. The CDR3 nucleotides are TGTGCCAGCAGGGCCGGGACTAGCGGGGGGAATGAGCAGTTCTTC.